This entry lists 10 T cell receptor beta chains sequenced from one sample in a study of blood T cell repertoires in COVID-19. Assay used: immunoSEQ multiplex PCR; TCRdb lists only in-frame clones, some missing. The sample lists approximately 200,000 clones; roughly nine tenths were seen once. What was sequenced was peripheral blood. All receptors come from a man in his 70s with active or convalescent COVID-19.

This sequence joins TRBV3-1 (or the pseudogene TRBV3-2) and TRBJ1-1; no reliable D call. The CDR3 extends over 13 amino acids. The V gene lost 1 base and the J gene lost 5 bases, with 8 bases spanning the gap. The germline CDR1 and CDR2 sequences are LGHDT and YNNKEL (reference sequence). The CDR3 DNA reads TGTGCCAGCAGCCAAGGTGGGAGGACTGAAGCTTTCTTT. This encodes CASSQGGRTEAFF.

As DNA, the CDR3 is TGTGCCAGCAGCGAGACCCCGGTTCGGACAGGGGCCTACGAGCAGTACTTC. It encodes CASSETPVRTGAYEQYF. J is TRBJ2-7 and V is TRBV2; TRBD1 agrees at 9 bases. The CDR3 length is 17 residues. Unmatched junction bases numbered 14, after V lost 6 bases and J lost 2 bases. Germline values: CDR1 SNHLY, CDR2 FYNNEI.

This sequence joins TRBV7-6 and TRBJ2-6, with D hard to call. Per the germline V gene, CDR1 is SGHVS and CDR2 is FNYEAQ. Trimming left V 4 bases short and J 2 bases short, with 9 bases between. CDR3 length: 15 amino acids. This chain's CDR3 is CASSSGFAGANVLTF. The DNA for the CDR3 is TGTGCCAGCAGCTCGGGTTTCGCTGGGGCCAACGTCCTGACTTTC.

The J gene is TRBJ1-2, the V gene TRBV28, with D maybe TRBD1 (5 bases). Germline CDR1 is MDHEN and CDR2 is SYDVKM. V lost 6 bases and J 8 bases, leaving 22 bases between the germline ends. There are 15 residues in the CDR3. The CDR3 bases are TGTGCCAGCAGCAGATGGGACGGGGGAATTTCGGGCTACACCTTC. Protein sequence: CASSRWDGGISGYTF.

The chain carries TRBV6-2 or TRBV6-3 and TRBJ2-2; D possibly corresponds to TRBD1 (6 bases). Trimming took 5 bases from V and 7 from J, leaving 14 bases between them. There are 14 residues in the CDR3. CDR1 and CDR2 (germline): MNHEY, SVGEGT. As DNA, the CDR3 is TGTGCCAGCAGTGGGACACTTACGGGCGGGGAGCTGTTTTTT. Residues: CASSGTLTGGELFF.

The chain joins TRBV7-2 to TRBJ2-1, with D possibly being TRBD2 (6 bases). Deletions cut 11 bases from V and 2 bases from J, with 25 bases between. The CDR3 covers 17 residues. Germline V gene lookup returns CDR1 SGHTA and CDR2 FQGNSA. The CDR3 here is CAGGAGRGKSAYNEQFF. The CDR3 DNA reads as TGTGCCGGTGGGGCGGGAAGGGGTAAAAGTGCCTACAATGAGCAGTTCTTC.

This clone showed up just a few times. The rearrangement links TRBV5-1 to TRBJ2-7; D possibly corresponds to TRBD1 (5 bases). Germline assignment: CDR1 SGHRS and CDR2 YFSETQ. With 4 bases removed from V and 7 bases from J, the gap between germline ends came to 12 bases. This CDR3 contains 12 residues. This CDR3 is CASSQGWGEQYF. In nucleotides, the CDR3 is TGCGCCAGCAGCCAGGGTTGGGGAGAGCAGTACTTC.

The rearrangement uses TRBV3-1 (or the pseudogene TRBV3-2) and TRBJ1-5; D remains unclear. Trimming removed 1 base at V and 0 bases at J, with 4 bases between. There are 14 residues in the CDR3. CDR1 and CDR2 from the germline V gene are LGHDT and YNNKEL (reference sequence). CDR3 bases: TGTGCCAGCAGCCAAGTAATTAGCAATCAGCCCCAGCATTTT. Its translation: CASSQVISNQPQHF.

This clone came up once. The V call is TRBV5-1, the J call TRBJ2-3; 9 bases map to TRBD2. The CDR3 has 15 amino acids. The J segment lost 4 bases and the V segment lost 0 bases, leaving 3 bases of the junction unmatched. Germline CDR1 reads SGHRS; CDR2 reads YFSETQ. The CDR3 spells CASSLALAGSDTQYF. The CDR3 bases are TGCGCCAGCAGCTTGGCCCTAGCGGGATCAGATACGCAGTATTTT. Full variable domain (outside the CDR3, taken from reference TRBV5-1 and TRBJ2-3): KAGVTQTPRYLIKTRGQQVTLSCSPISGHRSVSWYQQTPGQGLQFLFEYFSETQRNKGNFPGRFSGRQFSNSRSEMNVSTLELGDSALYLCASSLALAGSDTQYFGPGTRLTVL.

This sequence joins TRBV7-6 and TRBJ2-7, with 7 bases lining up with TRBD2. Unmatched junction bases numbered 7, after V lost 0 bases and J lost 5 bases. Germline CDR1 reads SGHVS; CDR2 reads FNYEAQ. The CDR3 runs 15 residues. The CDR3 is CASSLAGGGVNEQYF. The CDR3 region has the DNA TGTGCCAGCAGCTTAGCGGGGGGAGGGGTGAACGAGCAGTACTTC.